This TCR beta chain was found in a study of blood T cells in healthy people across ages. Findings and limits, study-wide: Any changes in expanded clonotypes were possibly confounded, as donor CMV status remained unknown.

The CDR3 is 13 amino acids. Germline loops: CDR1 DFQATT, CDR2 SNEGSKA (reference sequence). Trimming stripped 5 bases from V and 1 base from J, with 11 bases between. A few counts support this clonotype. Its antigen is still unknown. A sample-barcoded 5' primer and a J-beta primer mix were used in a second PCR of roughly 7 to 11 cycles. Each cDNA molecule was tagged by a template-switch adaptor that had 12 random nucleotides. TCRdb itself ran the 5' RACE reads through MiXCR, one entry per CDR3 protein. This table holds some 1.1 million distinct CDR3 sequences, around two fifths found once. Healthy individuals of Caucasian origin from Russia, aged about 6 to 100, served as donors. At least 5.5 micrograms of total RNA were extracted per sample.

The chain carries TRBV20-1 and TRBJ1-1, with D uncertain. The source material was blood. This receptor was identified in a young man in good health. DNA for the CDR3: TGCAGTGCTCTCCGGGAGCCGAACACTGAAGCTTTCTTT. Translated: CSALREPNTEAFF.